Listed below are T cell receptor beta chains from one sample, sequenced in a study of blood T cell repertoires in COVID-19. Produced via immunoSEQ multiplex PCR; TCRdb's table is partial and in-frame only. The sample shows 250,000 or so clones, around 90% of them seen only once. Input material: PBMCs or T cells enriched from blood (not recorded which). These receptors originate from a woman under 40 with acute COVID-19. The CDR3 runs from the conserved cysteine through the conserved F or W. D genes are given only for firm matches. Some rows mark clone size as missing; the rest say once, few, many or name a class of expanded clone.

j_call: TRBJ2-1; clone_size: NA; v_call: TRBV30; d_call: TRBD1; cdr3_aa: CAWRVGTAEQFF; cdr3_nt: TGTGCCTGGAGGGTTGGGACAGCCGAGCAGTTCTTC
j_call: TRBJ2-7; clone_size: NA; v_call: TRBV28; d_call: TRBD1; cdr3_aa: CASSPGQTYEQYF; cdr3_nt: TGTGCCAGCAGTCCGGGACAGACCTACGAGCAGTACTTC
j_call: TRBJ2-1; clone_size: NA; v_call: TRBV6-4; d_call: TRBD2; cdr3_aa: CASSLLAGGPNEQFF; cdr3_nt: TGTGCCAGCAGTCTCCTAGCGGGAGGGCCAAATGAGCAGTTCTTC
j_call: TRBJ2-2; clone_size: few; v_call: TRBV7-9; d_call: NA; cdr3_aa: CASSEGGTGELFF; cdr3_nt: TGTGCCAGCAGCGAGGGTGGCACCGGGGAGCTGTTTTTT
j_call: TRBJ2-1; clone_size: NA; v_call: TRBV30; d_call: NA; cdr3_aa: CAQRGGPAYNEQFF; cdr3_nt: TGTGCCCAGAGAGGGGGACCCGCATACAATGAGCAGTTCTTC
j_call: TRBJ2-3; clone_size: NA; v_call: TRBV10-3; d_call: NA; cdr3_aa: CAISPPEADTQYF; cdr3_nt: TGTGCCATCAGTCCACCAGAGGCAGATACGCAGTATTTT
j_call: TRBJ1-4; clone_size: NA; v_call: TRBV28; d_call: NA; cdr3_aa: CASSPGEGGNEKLFF; cdr3_nt: TGTGCCAGCAGTCCGGGGGAGGGGGGTAATGAAAAACTGTTTTTT
j_call: TRBJ2-2; clone_size: NA; v_call: TRBV7-6; d_call: NA; cdr3_aa: CASSLTDTGELFF; cdr3_nt: TGTGCCAGCAGCTTAACAGACACCGGGGAGCTGTTTTTT
j_call: TRBJ1-3; clone_size: NA; v_call: TRBV28; d_call: NA; cdr3_aa: CASSPPGYLSGNTIYF; cdr3_nt: TGTGCCAGCAGTCCTCCGGGATATCTCTCTGGAAACACCATATATTTT
j_call: TRBJ2-2; clone_size: few; v_call: TRBV29-1; d_call: TRBD1; cdr3_aa: CSVEPPGQETGELFF; cdr3_nt: TGCAGCGTTGAACCGCCGGGACAGGAAACCGGGGAGCTGTTTTTT
j_call: TRBJ1-1; clone_size: few; v_call: TRBV27; d_call: NA; cdr3_aa: CASSFSMNTEAFF; cdr3_nt: TGTGCCAGCAGTTTTAGCATGAACACTGAAGCTTTCTTT
j_call: TRBJ1-5; clone_size: NA; v_call: TRBV6-6; d_call: TRBD1; cdr3_aa: CASSPSTGVSYSNQPQHF; cdr3_nt: TGTGCCAGCAGTCCCTCGACAGGGGTGTCCTATAGCAATCAGCCCCAGCATTTT
j_call: TRBJ2-7; clone_size: NA; v_call: TRBV7-9; d_call: TRBD2; cdr3_aa: CASSYSGTIAFNYEQYF; cdr3_nt: TGTGCCAGCAGCTATTCCGGGACTATCGCCTTCAACTACGAGCAGTACTTC
j_call: TRBJ1-1; clone_size: NA; v_call: TRBV3-1/TRBV3-2; d_call: TRBD1; cdr3_aa: CASSHEPGGQVEAFF; cdr3_nt: TGTGCCAGCAGCCATGAACCAGGGGGCCAAGTTGAAGCTTTCTTT
j_call: TRBJ2-7; clone_size: NA; v_call: TRBV5-6; d_call: TRBD2; cdr3_aa: CASSSGTSSYEQYF; cdr3_nt: TGTGCCAGCAGCTCCGGGACTAGCAGCTACGAGCAGTACTTC
j_call: TRBJ2-7; clone_size: once; v_call: TRBV27; d_call: TRBD2; cdr3_aa: CASSLGPGTSSYEQYF; cdr3_nt: TGTGCCAGCAGTTTAGGCCCCGGGACTAGCTCCTACGAGCAGTACTTC
j_call: TRBJ1-1; clone_size: NA; v_call: TRBV3-1/TRBV3-2; d_call: NA; cdr3_aa: CASSPMNTEAFF; cdr3_nt: TGTGCCAGCAGCCCCATGAACACTGAAGCTTTCTTT
j_call: TRBJ2-7; clone_size: NA; v_call: TRBV18; d_call: TRBD2; cdr3_aa: CASQIGGGAYEQYF; cdr3_nt: TGTGCCAGCCAAATCGGGGGGGGTGCCTACGAGCAGTACTTC
j_call: TRBJ2-3; clone_size: NA; v_call: TRBV19; d_call: NA; cdr3_aa: CASSIGSERSTDTQYF; cdr3_nt: TGTGCCAGTAGTATAGGGTCGGAGCGGTCCACAGATACGCAGTATTTT
j_call: TRBJ2-5; clone_size: NA; v_call: TRBV28; d_call: TRBD2; cdr3_aa: CASSMSGTSGQETQYF; cdr3_nt: TGTGCCAGCAGTATGTCCGGGACTAGCGGGCAAGAGACCCAGTACTTC
j_call: TRBJ1-6; clone_size: NA; v_call: TRBV3-1/TRBV3-2; d_call: TRBD1; cdr3_aa: CASSQDPGTGTGVDSPLHF; cdr3_nt: TGTGCCAGCAGCCAAGATCCCGGAACCGGGACAGGGGTGGATTCACCCCTCCACTTT
j_call: TRBJ2-2; clone_size: NA; v_call: TRBV15; d_call: NA; cdr3_aa: CATSRVDSYTGELFF; cdr3_nt: TGTGCCACCAGCAGAGTGGACAGTTACACCGGGGAGCTGTTTTTT
j_call: TRBJ2-7; clone_size: NA; v_call: TRBV4-1; d_call: TRBD1; cdr3_aa: CASSHRTGPYEQYF; cdr3_nt: TGCGCCAGCAGCCATAGGACAGGGCCCTACGAGCAGTACTTC
j_call: TRBJ2-7; clone_size: NA; v_call: TRBV19; d_call: TRBD1; cdr3_aa: CASTPPGQPYEQYF; cdr3_nt: TGTGCCAGTACCCCTCCGGGACAGCCCTACGAGCAGTACTTC
j_call: TRBJ2-1; clone_size: NA; v_call: TRBV15; d_call: TRBD2; cdr3_aa: CATSNPGTTNNEQFF; cdr3_nt: TGTGCCACCAGCAATCCCGGGACTACTAACAATGAGCAGTTCTTC
j_call: TRBJ1-5; clone_size: NA; v_call: TRBV28; d_call: TRBD1; cdr3_aa: CASSLWWDRVNGNQPQHF; cdr3_nt: TGTGCCAGCAGTTTATGGTGGGACAGGGTGAATGGCAATCAGCCCCAGCATTTT
j_call: TRBJ2-2; clone_size: NA; v_call: TRBV28; d_call: TRBD2; cdr3_aa: CASSLPLAGVTTRNTGELFF; cdr3_nt: TGTGCCAGCAGTTTGCCGCTAGCGGGAGTTACTACGCGTAACACCGGGGAGCTGTTTTTT
j_call: TRBJ2-2; clone_size: once; v_call: TRBV27; d_call: NA; cdr3_aa: CASRVTTLGGELFF; cdr3_nt: TGTGCCAGCAGGGTGACTACCTTGGGCGGGGAGCTGTTTTTT
j_call: TRBJ2-1; clone_size: once; v_call: TRBV7-6; d_call: TRBD2; cdr3_aa: CASSPIGALAGGHYNEQFF; cdr3_nt: TGTGCCAGCAGCCCTATTGGGGCCTTAGCGGGAGGACACTACAATGAGCAGTTCTTC
j_call: TRBJ1-5; clone_size: NA; v_call: TRBV19; d_call: NA; cdr3_aa: CASSIFPGDGNQPQHF; cdr3_nt: TGTGCCAGTAGTATATTTCCAGGGGATGGCAATCAGCCCCAGCATTTT
j_call: TRBJ2-3; clone_size: once; v_call: TRBV5-4; d_call: NA; cdr3_aa: CASSLDGSSTDTQYF; cdr3_nt: TGTGCCAGCAGCTTGGACGGGTCAAGCACAGATACGCAGTATTTT
j_call: TRBJ2-7; clone_size: NA; v_call: TRBV4-1; d_call: TRBD2; cdr3_aa: CASSQGGGTSGSYEQYF; cdr3_nt: TGCGCCAGCAGCCAAGGCGGAGGGACTAGCGGGAGTTACGAGCAGTACTTC
j_call: TRBJ2-7; clone_size: NA; v_call: TRBV11-2; d_call: NA; cdr3_aa: CASSFTLIWADIVNYEQYF; cdr3_nt: TGTGCCAGCAGCTTCACGTTAATTTGGGCAGACATAGTAAACTACGAGCAGTACTTC
j_call: TRBJ2-6; clone_size: NA; v_call: TRBV6-4; d_call: NA; cdr3_aa: CASSDDSGANVLTF; cdr3_nt: TGTGCCAGCAGTGACGACTCCGGGGCCAACGTCCTGACTTTC
j_call: TRBJ1-1; clone_size: NA; v_call: TRBV16; d_call: TRBD1; cdr3_aa: CASSQSWQGGTEAFF; cdr3_nt: TGTGCCAGCAGCCAATCCTGGCAGGGGGGTACTGAAGCTTTCTTT
j_call: TRBJ2-7; clone_size: NA; v_call: TRBV4-3; d_call: TRBD1; cdr3_aa: CASSQVGGQGTYEQYF; cdr3_nt: TGCGCCAGCAGCCAAGTCGGGGGACAGGGGACCTACGAGCAGTACTTC